This T cell receptor beta chain comes out of a study of blood T cell repertoires in COVID-19. For the study at large: Material from acute and convalescent COVID-19 was sourced from the United States, Italy and Spain. T cells, B-cell-depleted T cells, or PBMCs supplied cDNA or gDNA.

Seattle researchers signed up patients amid active infection and tracked them longitudinally. In the study's own analysis: Reference gene primer amplification in the assay estimated nucleated cell counts. Clones were sequenced by immunoSEQ multiplex PCR, and TCRdb holds only the in-frame ones, with some missing. V and J calls plus clone size are reproduced from that table; the DNA served to infer D and trimming. The repertoire holds fewer than 200,000 clones, with roughly 81% as singletons. The CDR3 totals 14 residues. The V gene's germline CDR1 is LGHDT and CDR2 YNNKEL (reference sequence). V lost 0 bases and J 3 bases, leaving 8 bases between the germline ends.

This clonotype was sampled from a woman of 80 years or more with COVID-19, enrolled during active disease. What was sequenced was peripheral blood. The V and J genes are TRBV3-1 (or the pseudogene TRBV3-2) and TRBJ1-2, with D unclear. This CDR3 is CASSQDSIHYGYTF. For the CDR3, the DNA is TGTGCCAGCAGCCAAGATTCAATCCACTATGGCTACACCTTC.